Given below is one TCR beta chain in context. Its antigen remains unidentified. Investigators prepared the TCR beta libraries by applying iRepertoire HTBI primers and Arm-PCR of CDR3 regions. One entry per CDR3 protein, called by TCRdb with MiXCR from the multiplex PCR reads. The table records 600,000 to 800,000 distinct CDR3 sequences, around 30% of them present only once. V lost 3 bases, J lost 4 bases, and 14 bases stayed unmatched. From germline, CDR1 is DFQATT and CDR2 SNEGSKA (reference sequence). This CDR3 has 16 residues. The data were obtained in a study of regulatory T cells in long-lasting Graves disease. Study-wide background: Disease was considered persistent Graves' disease after over 5 years of antithyroid drugs (with positive TSH receptor antibodies).

Study-level results: Small sample size may have lowered accuracy. Persistent disease showed a preference for TRBV28, TRBJ1-2 and TRBJ2-5.

Time point noted: persistent/refractory GD, antithyroid drugs over 5 years with positive TRAb. RNA isolated from PBMCs was used to make the TCR library. The sequences come from peripheral blood mononuclear cells (PBMCs), collected when the disease was refractory, from a patient treated with antithyroid drugs. The rearrangement links TRBV20-1 to TRBJ2-7; the match to TRBD2 covers 8 bases. This TCR was recovered from a female donor with Graves disease. CDR3 nucleotide sequence: TGCAGTGCTAGTCAAGTTTCGGGTAGCGGGATTTACGAGCAGTACTTC. Translation gives CSASQVSGSGIYEQYF.